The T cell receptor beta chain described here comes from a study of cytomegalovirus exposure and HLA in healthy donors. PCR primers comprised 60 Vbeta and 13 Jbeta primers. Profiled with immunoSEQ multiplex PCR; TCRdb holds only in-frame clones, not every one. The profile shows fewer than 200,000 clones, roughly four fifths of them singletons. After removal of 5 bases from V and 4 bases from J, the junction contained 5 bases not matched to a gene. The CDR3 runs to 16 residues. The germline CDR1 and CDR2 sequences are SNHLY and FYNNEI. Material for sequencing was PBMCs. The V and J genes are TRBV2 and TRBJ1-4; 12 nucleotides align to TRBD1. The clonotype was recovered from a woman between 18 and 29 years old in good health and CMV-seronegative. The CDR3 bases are TGTGCCAGCAGTCCGGGACAGGGGGCCTATAATGAAAAACTGTTTTTT. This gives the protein CASSPGQGAYNEKLFF. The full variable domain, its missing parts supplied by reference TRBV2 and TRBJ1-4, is EPEVTQTPSHQVTQMGQEVILRCVPISNHLYFYWYRQILGQKVEFLVSFYNNEISEKSEIFDDQFSVERPDGSNFTLKIRSTKLEDSAMYFCASSPGQGAYNEKLFFGSGTQLSVL.